This T cell receptor beta chain was observed in a study of T cells in Graves' hyperthyroidism and ophthalmopathy. General study results and limits: A model using 13 V-J features told ophthalmopathy apart from stable hyperthyroidism.

RNA transcripts provided the source from which TCR beta CDR3 regions were amplified. HTBI primers were the set used in a first-round RT-PCR of the TCR CDR3. TCRdb reprocessed the multiplex PCR reads via MiXCR and lists one record per CDR3 protein. The sample has over 400,000 distinct CDR3 sequences, roughly 23% seen once; the top ten hold under 55%. In its sample, this clonotype was seen many times. Its target is unknown. Sequenced input: blood. This sequence originates from a woman in her seventies with Graves' ophthalmopathy.

The CDR3 DNA sequence: TGCAGTGCCCCTCCGGGGACAGGGGTGTACAATGAGCAGTTCTTC. It encodes CSAPPGTGVYNEQFF. V and J are TRBV20-1 and TRBJ2-1; the match to TRBD1 covers 10 bases. The CDR3 runs 15 residues. Losses at the gene ends were 6 bases for V and 4 bases for J; bases not matched to a gene: 9. CDR1 is DFQATT, CDR2 SNEGSKA, per germline (reference sequence).